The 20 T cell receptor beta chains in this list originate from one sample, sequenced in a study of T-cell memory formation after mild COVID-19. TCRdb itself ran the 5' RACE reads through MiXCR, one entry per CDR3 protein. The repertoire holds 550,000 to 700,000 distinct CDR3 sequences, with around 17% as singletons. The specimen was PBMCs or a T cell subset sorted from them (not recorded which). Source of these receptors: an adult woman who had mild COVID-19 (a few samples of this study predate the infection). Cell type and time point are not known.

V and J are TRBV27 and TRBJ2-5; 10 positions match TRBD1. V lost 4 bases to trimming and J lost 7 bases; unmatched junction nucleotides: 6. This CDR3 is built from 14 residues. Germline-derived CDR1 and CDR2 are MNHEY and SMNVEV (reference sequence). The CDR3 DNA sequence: TGTGCCAGCAGTTCCCCTGGACAGGGGGTGACCCAGTACTTC. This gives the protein CASSSPGQGVTQYF.

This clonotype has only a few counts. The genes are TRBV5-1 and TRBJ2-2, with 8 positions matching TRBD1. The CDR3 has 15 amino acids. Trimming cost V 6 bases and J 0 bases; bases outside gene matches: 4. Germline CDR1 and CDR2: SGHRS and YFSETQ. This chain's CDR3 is CASTRQGTNTGELFF. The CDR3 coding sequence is TGCGCCAGCACGAGACAGGGGACGAACACCGGGGAGCTGTTTTTT.

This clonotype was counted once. DNA for the CDR3: TGTGCCAGCAGGACGACTAGCGGGGGCTCCTACGAGCAGTACTTC. It is translated as CASRTTSGGSYEQYF. The chain carries TRBV2 and TRBJ2-7; 12 nucleotides align to TRBD2. The V gene end was trimmed by 6 bases and the J gene end by 0 bases; junction bases not matched to a gene: 3. CDR3 length equals 15 residues. Germline assignment: CDR1 SNHLY and CDR2 FYNNEI.

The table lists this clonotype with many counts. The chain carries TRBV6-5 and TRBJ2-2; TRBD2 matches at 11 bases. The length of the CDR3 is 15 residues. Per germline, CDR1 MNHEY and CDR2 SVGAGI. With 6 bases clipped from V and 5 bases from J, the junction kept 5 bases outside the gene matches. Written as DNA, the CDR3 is TGTGCCAGCAGAGATACTAGCGGGAGTACCGGGGAGCTGTTTTTT. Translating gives CASRDTSGSTGELFF.

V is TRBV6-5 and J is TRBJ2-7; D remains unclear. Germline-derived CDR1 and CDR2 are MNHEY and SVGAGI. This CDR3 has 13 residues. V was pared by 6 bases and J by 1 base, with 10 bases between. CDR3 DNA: TGTGCCAGCAGCACCTCGGCGTCCTACGAGCAGTACTTC. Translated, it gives CASSTSASYEQYF.

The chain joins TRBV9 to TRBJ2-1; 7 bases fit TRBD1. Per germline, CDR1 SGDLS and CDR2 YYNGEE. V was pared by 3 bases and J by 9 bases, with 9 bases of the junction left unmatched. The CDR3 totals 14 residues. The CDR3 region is CASSAPSRGFEQFF. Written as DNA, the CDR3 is TGTGCCAGCAGCGCTCCATCCAGGGGGTTTGAGCAGTTCTTC.

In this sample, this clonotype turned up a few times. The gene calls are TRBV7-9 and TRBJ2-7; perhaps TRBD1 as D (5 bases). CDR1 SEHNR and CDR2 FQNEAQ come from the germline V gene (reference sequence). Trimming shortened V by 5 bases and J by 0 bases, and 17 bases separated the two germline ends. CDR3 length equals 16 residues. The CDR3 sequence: CASSATWGIYSYEQYF. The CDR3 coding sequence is TGTGCCAGCAGCGCAACCTGGGGCATATACTCCTACGAGCAGTACTTC.

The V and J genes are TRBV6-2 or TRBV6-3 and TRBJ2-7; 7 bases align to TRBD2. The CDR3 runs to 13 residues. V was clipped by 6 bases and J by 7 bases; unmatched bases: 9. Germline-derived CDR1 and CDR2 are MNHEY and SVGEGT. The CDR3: CASSALAAGEQYF. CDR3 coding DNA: TGTGCCAGCAGCGCGCTAGCGGCGGGTGAGCAGTACTTC.

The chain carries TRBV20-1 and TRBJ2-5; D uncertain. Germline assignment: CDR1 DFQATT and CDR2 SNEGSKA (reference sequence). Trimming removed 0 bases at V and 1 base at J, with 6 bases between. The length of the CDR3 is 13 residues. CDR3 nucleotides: TGCAGTGCTAGAGACCCAGCCCAAGAGACCCAGTACTTC. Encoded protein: CSARDPAQETQYF.

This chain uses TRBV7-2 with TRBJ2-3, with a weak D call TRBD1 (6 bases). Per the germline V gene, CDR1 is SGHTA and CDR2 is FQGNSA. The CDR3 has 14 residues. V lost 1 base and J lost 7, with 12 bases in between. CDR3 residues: CASSLDRVTNTQYF. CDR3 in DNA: TGTGCCAGCAGCTTAGACAGGGTCACGAATACGCAGTATTTT.

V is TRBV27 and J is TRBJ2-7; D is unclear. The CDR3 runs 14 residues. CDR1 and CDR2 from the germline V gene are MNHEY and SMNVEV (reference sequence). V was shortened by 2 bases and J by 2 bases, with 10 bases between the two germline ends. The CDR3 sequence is CASSLKALTYEQYF. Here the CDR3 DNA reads TGTGCCAGCAGTTTAAAGGCCCTGACCTACGAGCAGTACTTC.

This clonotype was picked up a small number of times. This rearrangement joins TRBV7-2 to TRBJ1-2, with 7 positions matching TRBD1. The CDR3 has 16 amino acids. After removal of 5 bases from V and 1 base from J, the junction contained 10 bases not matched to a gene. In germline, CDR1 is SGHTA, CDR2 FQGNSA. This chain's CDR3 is CASSPGGTALNYGYTF. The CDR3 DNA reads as TGTGCCAGCAGCCCTGGGGGGACAGCCCTTAACTATGGCTACACCTTC.

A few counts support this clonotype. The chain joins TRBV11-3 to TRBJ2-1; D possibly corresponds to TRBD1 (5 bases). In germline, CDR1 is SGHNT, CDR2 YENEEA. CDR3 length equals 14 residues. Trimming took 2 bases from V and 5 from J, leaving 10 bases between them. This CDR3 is CASSLQGTDNEQFF. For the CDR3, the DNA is TGTGCCAGCAGCTTACAGGGAACTGACAATGAGCAGTTCTTC.

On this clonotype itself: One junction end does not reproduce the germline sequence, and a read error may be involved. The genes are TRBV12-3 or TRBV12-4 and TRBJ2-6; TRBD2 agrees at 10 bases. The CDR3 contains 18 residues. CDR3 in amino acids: CASRLAGGPASGANVLTF. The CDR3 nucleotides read TGTGCCAGCAGATTAGCGGGGGGCCCCGCCTCTGGGGCCAACGTCCTGACTTTC.

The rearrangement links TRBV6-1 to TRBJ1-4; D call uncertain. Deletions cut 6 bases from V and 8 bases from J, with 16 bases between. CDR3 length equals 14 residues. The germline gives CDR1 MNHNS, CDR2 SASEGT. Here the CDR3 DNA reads TGTGCCAGCAGCCCCGGTTTCCCGGGAGAAAAACTGTTTTTT. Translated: CASSPGFPGEKLFF.

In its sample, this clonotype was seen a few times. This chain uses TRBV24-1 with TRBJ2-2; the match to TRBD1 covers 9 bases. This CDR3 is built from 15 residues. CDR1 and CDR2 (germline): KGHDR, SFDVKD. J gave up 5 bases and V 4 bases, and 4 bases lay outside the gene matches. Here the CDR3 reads CATSERDRATGELFF. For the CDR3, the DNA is TGTGCCACCAGTGAAAGGGACAGGGCAACCGGGGAGCTGTTTTTT.

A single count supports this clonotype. As DNA, the CDR3 is TGTGCCAGCAGCCATCACTCTAGCGGGAGGGCCTTCAAAAACATTCAGTACTTC. Its translation is CASSHHSSGRAFKNIQYF. This rearrangement joins TRBV21-1 to TRBJ2-4; TRBD2 was called by the table and not checked on the DNA. TRBV21-1 is a pseudogene segment. The CDR3 is made up of 18 amino acids.

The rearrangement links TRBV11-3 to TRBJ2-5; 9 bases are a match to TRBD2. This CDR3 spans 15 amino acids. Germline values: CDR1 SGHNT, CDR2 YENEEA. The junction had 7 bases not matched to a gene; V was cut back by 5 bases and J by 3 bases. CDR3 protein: CASSPGLADKETQYF. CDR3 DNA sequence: TGTGCCAGCAGCCCGGGACTAGCAGATAAAGAGACCCAGTACTTC. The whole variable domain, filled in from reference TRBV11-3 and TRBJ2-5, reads EAGVVQSPRYKIIEKKQPVAFWCNPISGHNTLYWYLQNLGQGPELLIRYENEEAVDDSQLPKDRFSAERLKGVDSTLKIQPAELGDSAVYLCASSPGLADKETQYFGPGTRLLVL.

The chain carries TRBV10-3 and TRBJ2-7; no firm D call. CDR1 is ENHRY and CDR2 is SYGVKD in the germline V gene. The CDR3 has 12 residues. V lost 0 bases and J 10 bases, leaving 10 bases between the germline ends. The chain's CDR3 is CAISESDGSQYF. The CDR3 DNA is TGTGCCATCAGTGAGTCAGACGGATCACAGTACTTC.

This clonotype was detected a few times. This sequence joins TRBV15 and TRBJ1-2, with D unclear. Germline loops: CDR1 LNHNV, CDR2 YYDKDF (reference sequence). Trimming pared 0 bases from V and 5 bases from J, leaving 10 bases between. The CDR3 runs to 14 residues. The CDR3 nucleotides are TGTGCCACCAGCAGAGACACGGGGAGTTATGGCTACACCTTC. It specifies CATSRDTGSYGYTF.